One and the same sample provided the 2 T cell receptor beta chains below, sequenced in a study of T cells after yellow fever vaccination. TCRdb re-analysed the 5' RACE reads in MiXCR, keeping a single row per CDR3 protein. Seen here are 300,000 or so distinct CDR3 sequences, around 4.1% observed once, and the top ten hold 20% to 30%. The specimen was PBMCs, collected 5 days after the yellow fever booster vaccination. Every receptor here comes from a man between 18 and 35 years old who received the YFV17D yellow fever vaccine.

CDR3 nucleotide sequence: TGCGCCAGCAGCTGGAACAAGGGCGACTATGGCTACACCTTC. Translating it yields CASSWNKGDYGYTF. This chain joins TRBV5-1 and TRBJ1-2, with D unclear. V lost 3 bases and J lost 3, with 12 bases in between. Germline loops: CDR1 SGHRS, CDR2 YFSETQ. The CDR3 runs 14 residues.

About this clonotype: Germline and junction disagree at one end, which may indicate a read error. This chain connects TRBV5-4 to TRBJ1-1; TRBD1 might be the D (6 bases). The CDR3 contains 15 residues. The germline V gene encodes CDR1 SGHNT and CDR2 YYREEE (reference sequence). CDR3 sequence (DNA): TGTGCCAGCAGCTTGGGCTGGGGGCTGAACACTGAAGCTTACTTT. This sequence encodes CASSLGWGLNTEAYF.